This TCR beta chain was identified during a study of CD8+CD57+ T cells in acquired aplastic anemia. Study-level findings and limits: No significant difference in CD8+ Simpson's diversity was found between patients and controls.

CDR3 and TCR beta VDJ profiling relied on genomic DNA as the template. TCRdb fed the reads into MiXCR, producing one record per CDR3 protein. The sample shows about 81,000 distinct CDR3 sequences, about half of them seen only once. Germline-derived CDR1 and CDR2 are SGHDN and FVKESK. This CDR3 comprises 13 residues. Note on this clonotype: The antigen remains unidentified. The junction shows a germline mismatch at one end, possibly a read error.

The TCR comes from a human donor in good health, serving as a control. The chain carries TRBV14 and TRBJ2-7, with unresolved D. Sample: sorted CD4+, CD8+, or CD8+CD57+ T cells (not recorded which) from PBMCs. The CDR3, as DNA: TGTGCCAGCAGTGATGGCATTTCCTACGGGCAGTACTTC. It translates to CASSDGISYGQYF. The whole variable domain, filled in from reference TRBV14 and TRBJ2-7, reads EAGVTQFPSHSVIEKGQTVTLRCDPISGHDNLYWYRRVMGKEIKFLLHFVKESKQDESGMPNNRFLAERTGGTYSTLKVQPAELEDSGVYFCASSDGISYGQYFGPGTRLTVT.